This TCR beta chain was recorded in a study of cytomegalovirus exposure and HLA in healthy donors. Study outcomes and limitations: It was 164 TCR beta chains that were listed as cytomegalovirus-associated.

The donors gave bone marrow, and they were healthy. When sampled, the donors appeared nominally healthy, though they likely had unrecorded immune exposures. CDR3 length equals 14 residues. Germline CDR1 reads SEHNR; CDR2 reads FQNEAQ (reference sequence). Trimming took 10 bases from V and 5 from J; bases not matched to a gene: 11. To note about this clone: What it binds is not known.

The PCR contained 60 Vbeta and 13 Jbeta primers. Data came from immunoSEQ multiplex PCR; TCRdb stores just in-frame clones and leaves some out. The sample lists approximately 110,000 clones, 74% occurring once. The rearrangement links TRBV7-9 to TRBJ2-1; 7 positions agree with TRBD1. Material: PBMCs. This TCR came from a woman aged 45-60 years in good health and CMV-seropositive. The CDR3 bases are TGTGCCACCGTGAGGACAGGCAAAGACAATGAGCAGTTCTTC. It encodes CATVRTGKDNEQFF. The variable domain in full, completed from reference TRBV7-9 and TRBJ2-1, reads DTGVSQNPRHKITKRGQNVTFRCDPISEHNRLYWYRQTLGQGPEFLTYFQNEAQLEKSRLLSDRFSAERPKGSFSTLEIQRTEQGDSAMYLCATVRTGKDNEQFFGPGTRLTVL.